This TCR beta chain was identified during a study of blood T cells in healthy people across ages. Study-wide points: Naive T cell percentage showed a strong correlation with TCR beta diversity.

Note on this clonotype: What it binds is unknown.

Using a J-beta primer mix together with a sample-barcoded 5' primer, a second PCR was run for roughly 6 to 12 cycles. CDR3-containing paired-end reads numbering at least 2.5 million came from each sample. In TCRdb, the 5' RACE reads were re-called with MiXCR into one record per CDR3 protein. The sample has 500,000 to 550,000 distinct CDR3 sequences, nearly 25% seen once. The CDR3 is 16 residues long. Germline assignment: CDR1 MNHNS and CDR2 SASEGT. This same sample was also taken into another study, of T cells of mothers and their children. That publication notes: The study obtained over 9.5 million TCR beta CDR3 reads per mother and 3 million to 3.5 million per child.

V gene TRBV6-1 combines with J gene TRBJ2-1, with D uncertain. With the DNA end fitting TRBJ2-7 better, the J assignment may be wrong. This TCR came from a boy under 18 in good health. The sample comprised blood. In DNA, the CDR3 is TGTGCCAGCAGTGAAATGGACCCCCACAATCTCTACGAGCAGTACTTC. Protein sequence: CASSEMDPHNLYEQYF.